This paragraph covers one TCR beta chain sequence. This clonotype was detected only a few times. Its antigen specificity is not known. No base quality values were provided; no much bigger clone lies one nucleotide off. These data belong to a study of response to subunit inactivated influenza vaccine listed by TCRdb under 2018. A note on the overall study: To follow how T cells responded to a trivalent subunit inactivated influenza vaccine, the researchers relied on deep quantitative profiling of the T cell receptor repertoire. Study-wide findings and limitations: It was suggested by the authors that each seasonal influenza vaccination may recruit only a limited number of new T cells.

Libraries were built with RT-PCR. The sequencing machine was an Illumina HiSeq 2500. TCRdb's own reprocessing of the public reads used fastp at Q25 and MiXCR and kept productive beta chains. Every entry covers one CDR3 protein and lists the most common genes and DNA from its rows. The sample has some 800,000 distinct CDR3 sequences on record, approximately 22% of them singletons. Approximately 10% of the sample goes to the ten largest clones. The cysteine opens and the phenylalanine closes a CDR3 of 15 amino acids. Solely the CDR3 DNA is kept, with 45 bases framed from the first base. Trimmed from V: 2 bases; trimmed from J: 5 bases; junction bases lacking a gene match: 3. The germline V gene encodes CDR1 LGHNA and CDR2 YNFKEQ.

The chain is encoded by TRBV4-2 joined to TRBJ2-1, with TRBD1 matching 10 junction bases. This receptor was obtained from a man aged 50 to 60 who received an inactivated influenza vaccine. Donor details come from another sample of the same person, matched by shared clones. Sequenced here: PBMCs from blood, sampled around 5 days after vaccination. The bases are TGTGCCAGCAGCCAATTTGGGACAGGGGACAATGAGCAGTTCTTC. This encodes CASSQFGTGDNEQFF.